The next 11 T cell receptor beta chains were all read from a single sample in a study of regulatory T cells in long-lasting Graves disease. The time point denotes: newly diagnosed GD, antithyroid drugs for less than 3 months. Researchers made the TCR library from RNA that was extracted from PBMCs. Sequencing libraries for TCR beta were prepared with iRepertoire HTBI primers and Arm-PCR of CDR3 regions. From the multiplex PCR reads, TCRdb called clonotypes with MiXCR, one entry per CDR3 protein. The sample holds around 250,000 distinct CDR3 sequences, roughly 18% seen once. The same sample was also used in a study of T cells in Graves' hyperthyroidism and ophthalmopathy.

The sequencing used peripheral blood mononuclear cells (PBMCs), collected at new diagnosis, from a patient treated with antithyroid drugs. All receptors come from a woman in her twenties or thirties with Graves disease.

This clonotype was picked up a small number of times. The rearrangement links TRBV2 to TRBJ2-7, with 8 bases aligning to TRBD2. Germline lookup yields CDR1 SNHLY and CDR2 FYNNEI. V shed 1 base and J 3 bases; nucleotides not matched to a gene: 11. The CDR3 is 17 amino acids. For the CDR3, the DNA is TGTGCCAGCAGTGAAGATAGGACTAGCAGTGGCTACTACGAGCAGTACTTC. Its translation: CASSEDRTSSGYYEQYF.

This clonotype was seen a handful of times. The chain has TRBV15 and TRBJ2-5, with no clear D. The length of the CDR3 is 13 residues. CDR1 is LNHNV and CDR2 is YYDKDF in the germline V gene (reference sequence). V was pared by 2 bases and J by 4 bases, with 8 bases between. CDR3 coding DNA: TGTGCCACCAGCAGATACCAGGCAGAGACCCAGTACTTC. Translated: CATSRYQAETQYF.

In nucleotides, the CDR3 is TGTGCCAGCAGCGTAGAAAGGGGGACAGATACGCAGTATTTT. Translated: CASSVERGTDTQYF. V and J are TRBV13 and TRBJ2-3, with a possible D match to TRBD1 (6 bases). CDR3 size: 14 residues. V was cut by 5 bases and J by 3 bases, with 12 bases left in between. In germline, CDR1 is PRHDT, CDR2 FYEKMQ (reference sequence).

This clonotype was observed many times. This rearrangement joins TRBV20-1 to TRBJ1-1; D is perhaps TRBD1 (5 bases). Between the trimmed V and J ends, which lost 7 bases and 5 bases, there was a span of 8 bases. The CDR3 extends over 10 amino acids. The V gene's germline CDR1 is DFQATT and CDR2 SNEGSKA (reference sequence). The CDR3 protein is CSVWGTEAFF. The CDR3 coding sequence is TGCAGTGTTTGGGGGACTGAAGCTTTCTTT.

This clonotype was observed at least ten times. Here the CDR3 reads CASSHWAGDSNQPQHF. Written as DNA, the CDR3 is TGTGCCAGCAGCCATTGGGCAGGGGATAGCAATCAGCCCCAGCATTTT. The chain has TRBV6-1 and TRBJ1-5; D perhaps matches TRBD1 (6 bases). V lost 6 bases and J lost 0, with 15 bases in between. The CDR3 is made up of 16 amino acids. Germline V gives CDR1 MNHNS, CDR2 SASEGT.

This clonotype was recorded at least ten times. This chain uses TRBV5-1 with TRBJ2-1; D is undetermined. Germline-derived CDR1 and CDR2 are SGHRS and YFSETQ. This CDR3 has 15 residues. V gave up 4 bases and J gave up 2 bases, with 13 bases separating them. Here the CDR3 reads CASSPTDPTYNEQFF. DNA for the CDR3: TGCGCCAGCAGCCCGACTGATCCCACCTACAATGAGCAGTTCTTC.

Ten or more counts support this clonotype. V is TRBV5-6 and J is TRBJ2-7, with D uncertain. This CDR3 region has 12 residues. Per the germline V gene, CDR1 is SGHDT and CDR2 is YYEEEE. The V gene lost 0 bases and the J gene lost 2 bases, with 3 bases spanning the gap. The CDR3 loop is CASSLAPYEQYF. The CDR3 DNA is TGTGCCAGCAGCTTGGCCCCCTACGAGCAGTACTTC.

V and J are TRBV12-3 or TRBV12-4 and TRBJ1-1, with 8 bases lining up with TRBD1. V lost 5 bases, J lost 5 bases, and 13 bases stayed unmatched. This CDR3 is built from 16 residues. The DNA for the CDR3 is TGTGCCAGCAGTCCCTCTCCAGGGGGCATTTGGACTGAAGCTTTCTTT. This sequence encodes CASSPSPGGIWTEAFF.

Turning to this clonotype: It may be a read error: a sequence one base away is much more abundant. J is TRBJ1-5 and V is TRBV20-1; D call uncertain. Germline values: CDR1 DFQATT, CDR2 SNEGSKA (reference sequence). The CDR3 consists of 15 residues. CDR3 DNA sequence: TGCAGTGCTAGAGATTGGAGCGGGAAGAATCAGCCCCTGCATTTT. This translates into CSARDWSGKNQPLHF.

Ten or more counts support this clonotype. The chain links TRBV5-1 to TRBJ1-1, with D unresolved. CDR1 SGHRS and CDR2 YFSETQ come from the germline V gene. Trimming took 7 bases from V and 1 from J, leaving 11 bases between them. The CDR3 has 13 amino acids. CDR3 sequence (DNA): TGCGCCAGCGGGTACACCGGGAACACTGAAGCTTTCTTT. This translates into CASGYTGNTEAFF.

This clonotype was detected many times. The chain links TRBV27 to TRBJ1-5; 7 bases match TRBD1. The CDR3 is made up of 16 amino acids. Trimming removed 2 bases from V and 9 bases from J; junction bases left unmatched: 13. In germline, CDR1 is MNHEY, CDR2 SMNVEV (reference sequence). This CDR3 is CASSLRDRGGVGPQHF. CDR3 nucleotides: TGTGCCAGCAGTTTACGGGACAGAGGGGGTGTTGGGCCCCAGCATTTT.